A selection of T cell receptor beta chains follows, all from one sample in a study of T-cell memory formation after mild COVID-19. TCRdb recomputed calls from the 5' RACE reads with MiXCR, one row per CDR3 protein. The data contain 550,000 to 700,000 distinct CDR3 sequences, around a sixth of them seen just once; the ten biggest clones take up 8.1%. The sequenced sample was PBMCs or a T cell subset sorted from them (not recorded which). The origin of the receptors is an adult woman who had mild COVID-19 (a few samples of this study predate the infection). Cell type and time point are not known. Each CDR3 is given with its conserved first and last residue. The D gene is left open where the match is weak. Rows may omit the clone size; those that give it use once, few, many or a size class.

V: TRBV5-1
D: TRBD2
J: TRBJ2-7
size: NA
DNA: TGCGCCAGCAGCTTTACTGGGCTAGCGGGTCCCGAAAGGGGGGAGCAGTACTTC
CDR3: CASSFTGLAGPERGEQYF

V: TRBV4-1
D: NA
J: TRBJ1-2
size: few
DNA: TGCGCCAGCAGCCAAGATACCTCGGGAATTAACTATGGCTACACCTTC
CDR3: CASSQDTSGINYGYTF

V: TRBV12-3/TRBV12-4
D: TRBD1
J: TRBJ1-2
size: NA
DNA: TGTGCCAGCAGACCAGGGGGCGGCTACACCTTC
CDR3: CASRPGGGYTF

V: TRBV6-1
D: NA
J: TRBJ1-1
size: NA
DNA: TGTGCCAGCAGTGAACGAGGGGTCACTGAAGATTTCTTT
CDR3: CASSERGVTEDFF

V: TRBV5-1
D: TRBD2
J: TRBJ2-5
size: few
DNA: TGCGCCAGCAGCTTGGGAGCTAGCGGCACCAAAGAGACCCAGTACTTC
CDR3: CASSLGASGTKETQYF

V: TRBV7-9
D: NA
J: TRBJ2-1
size: few
DNA: TGTGCCAGCAGCTTAGTTGTGGCTAGCGCAGACAATGAGCAGTTCTTC
CDR3: CASSLVVASADNEQFF

V: TRBV6-5
D: NA
J: TRBJ1-2
size: NA
DNA: TGTGCCAGCAGTTACTTCGTGGGAACCAGGGCCGATGGCTACACCTTC
CDR3: CASSYFVGTRADGYTF

V: TRBV6-5
D: NA
J: TRBJ2-2
size: NA
DNA: TGTGCCAGCAGTTACTCAGATAGGTCCGGGGAGCTGTTTTTT
CDR3: CASSYSDRSGELFF

V: TRBV3-1
D: TRBD2
J: TRBJ2-3
size: NA
DNA: TGTGCCAGCAGCCATTACCGACTTAGCGGGAAAGCACGGGCAGATACGCAGTATTTT
CDR3: CASSHYRLSGKARADTQYF

V: TRBV15
D: NA
J: TRBJ1-6
size: NA
DNA: TGTGCCACCAGCAGAGATCAGGGCGGGTCACCCCTCCACTTT
CDR3: CATSRDQGGSPLHF

V: TRBV7-2
D: NA
J: TRBJ1-4
size: NA
DNA: TGTGCCAGCAGCTTAGGTGGAAACCCCGGAGAAAAACTGTTTTTT
CDR3: CASSLGGNPGEKLFF

V: TRBV14
D: TRBD1
J: TRBJ2-7
size: many
DNA: TGTGCCAGCAGCCAAGAGGTCTGGGACAGAGTCTCCTACGAGCAGTACTTC
CDR3: CASSQEVWDRVSYEQYF

V: TRBV2
D: NA
J: TRBJ2-1
size: NA
DNA: TGTGCCAGCAGTGGCCCAGGGAGCTCCTACAATGAGCAGTTCTTC
CDR3: CASSGPGSSYNEQFF

V: TRBV12-3/TRBV12-4
D: TRBD1
J: TRBJ1-5
size: NA
DNA: TGTGCCAGCAGAGGACAGGGTCATGGCAATCAGCCCCAGCATTTT
CDR3: CASRGQGHGNQPQHF

V: TRBV3-1
D: NA
J: TRBJ2-5
size: few
DNA: TGTGCCAGCAGCCAAGCTGGGGTTGCTTCGGAGACCCAGTACTTC
CDR3: CASSQAGVASETQYF

V: TRBV5-1
D: NA
J: TRBJ1-5
size: NA
DNA: TGCGCCAGCAGCTTGGCAGGGAGCGGCGATCAGCCCCAGCATTTT
CDR3: CASSLAGSGDQPQHF

V: TRBV6-5
D: NA
J: TRBJ1-6
size: few
DNA: TGTGCCAGCCGGGACGGCGATTCACCCCTCCACTTT
CDR3: CASRDGDSPLHF

V: TRBV5-6
D: NA
J: TRBJ2-2
size: few
DNA: TGTGCCAGCAGCCCAGCCTTTGGCGGGGCCTACACCGGGGAGCTGTTTTTT
CDR3: CASSPAFGGAYTGELFF

V: TRBV6-5
D: TRBD1
J: TRBJ1-1
size: NA
DNA: TGTGCCAGCAGTTTCCACCGGGACAGGCTCACCATGAACACTGAAGCTTTCTTT
CDR3: CASSFHRDRLTMNTEAFF

V: TRBV7-9
D: NA
J: TRBJ1-1
size: many
DNA: TGTGCCAGCAGCCGTCTTAGTGGGCTGAGCACTGAAGCTTTCTTT
CDR3: CASSRLSGLSTEAFF

V: TRBV7-9
D: NA
J: TRBJ1-6
size: NA
DNA: TGTGCCAGCAGCTTGGACCGAGGCTATTCACCCCTCCACTTT
CDR3: CASSLDRGYSPLHF

V: TRBV20-1
D: NA
J: TRBJ2-3
size: NA
DNA: TGCAGTGCCACAAACAGGGAAGAGTCAGATACGCAGTATTTT
CDR3: CSATNREESDTQYF

V: TRBV6-5
D: TRBD2
J: TRBJ2-7
size: NA
DNA: TGTGCCAGCAGCAGCCTTACTGGGGGACTAGCTTCCTACGAGCAGTACTTC
CDR3: CASSSLTGGLASYEQYF

V: TRBV29-1
D: TRBD1
J: TRBJ1-1
size: NA
DNA: TGCAGCTCCCGGGACAGGAACACTGAAGCTTTCTTT
CDR3: CSSRDRNTEAFF

V: TRBV12-3/TRBV12-4
D: NA
J: TRBJ1-3
size: NA
DNA: TGTGCCAGCAGTTTCGTTCCGGGACCGCCGTCTGGAAACACCATATATTTT
CDR3: CASSFVPGPPSGNTIYF

V: TRBV12-3/TRBV12-4
D: NA
J: TRBJ1-2
size: NA
DNA: TGTGCCAGCAGATTCTCCGGGACATTTCACTATGGCTACACCTTC
CDR3: CASRFSGTFHYGYTF

V: TRBV6-1
D: NA
J: TRBJ1-5
size: NA
DNA: TGTGCCAGCACGGAAGGAGGGTATAGCAATCAGCCCCAGCATTTT
CDR3: CASTEGGYSNQPQHF

V: TRBV4-3
D: NA
J: TRBJ2-3
size: NA
DNA: TGCGCCAGCAGCCATCGGCCACGGGCGGATACGCAGTATTTT
CDR3: CASSHRPRADTQYF

V: TRBV20-1
D: NA
J: TRBJ1-5
size: many
DNA: TGCAGTGCTAGGGAGGATAGCAATCAGCCCCAGCATTTT
CDR3: CSAREDSNQPQHF

V: TRBV5-1
D: NA
J: TRBJ2-5
size: NA
DNA: TGCGCCAGCAGCTTGGATCAGGGGAGAAGGCAAGAGACCCAGTACTTC
CDR3: CASSLDQGRRQETQYF

V: TRBV20-1
D: NA
J: TRBJ2-2
size: few
DNA: TGCAGTGCTAGAGATGGGGGCAGGGGAGAGGCCGGGGAGCTGTTTTTT
CDR3: CSARDGGRGEAGELFF

V: TRBV5-5
D: TRBD2
J: TRBJ2-1
size: NA
DNA: TGTGCCAGCAACCCCCGTACTAGCGAAGCATACAATGAGCAGTTCTTC
CDR3: CASNPRTSEAYNEQFF

V: TRBV15
D: NA
J: TRBJ1-6
size: many
DNA: TGTGCCACCAGCAGGACCGATATGGCGGGGAGTTCACCCCTCCACTTT
CDR3: CATSRTDMAGSSPLHF

V: TRBV30
D: NA
J: TRBJ1-3
size: NA
DNA: TGTGCCTGGAGCCCAGTCGGAGACACCATATATTTT
CDR3: CAWSPVGDTIYF

V: TRBV6-5
D: TRBD1
J: TRBJ2-7
size: few
DNA: TGTGCCAGCAGACGGACCGGGACAGGAGCCTACGAGCAGTACTTC
CDR3: CASRRTGTGAYEQYF

V: TRBV10-3
D: NA
J: TRBJ2-7
size: NA
DNA: TGTGCCATCAGGCTACAGGGAATCTACGAGCAGTACTTC
CDR3: CAIRLQGIYEQYF

V: TRBV7-2
D: TRBD1
J: TRBJ1-2
size: once
DNA: TGTGCCAGCAGCTTAGTAACAGGGGGGACTTATGGCTACACCTTC
CDR3: CASSLVTGGTYGYTF

V: TRBV19
D: NA
J: TRBJ2-7
size: NA
DNA: TGTGCCAGTAGTATAGGGACGAGGGCCGTTTACGAGCAGTACTTC
CDR3: CASSIGTRAVYEQYF

V: TRBV29-1
D: TRBD2
J: TRBJ2-1
size: few
DNA: TGCAGCGTTGGACTAGCGGGGAGCTCCTACAATGAGCAGTTCTTC
CDR3: CSVGLAGSSYNEQFF

V: TRBV4-1
D: TRBD2
J: TRBJ2-3
size: few
DNA: TGCGCCAGCAGCCAAGAGGGACTACCGGCGGATACGCAGTATTTT
CDR3: CASSQEGLPADTQYF

V: TRBV2
D: NA
J: TRBJ1-2
size: NA
DNA: TGTGCCAGCAGTGAGGGGGCAGGCTTGGTGGGTGGCTACACCTTC
CDR3: CASSEGAGLVGGYTF